This TCR beta chain was recorded in a study of Ad26.COV2.S vaccination and SARS-CoV-2 variants. Overall study context: Within the COV1001 Ad26.COV2.S trial arm, the donor was enrolled. Intramuscular Ad26.COV2.S at 5x10^10 or 1x10^11 viral particles.

Noted treatment: roughly 18 received Ad26.COV2.S at low or high dose, single or two shots; several received placebo; per-sample allocation not given. Specimen acquisition occurred on day 63 following the initial vaccine or placebo injection. Profiling relied on immunoSEQ multiplex PCR, and the TCRdb table lists in-frame clones only, not all of them. The sample has about 280,000 clones; roughly 86% are singletons. The CDR3 is 13 residues long. V lost 4 bases and J 1 base, leaving 7 bases between the germline ends. CDR1 PRHDT and CDR2 FYEKMQ come from the germline V gene (reference sequence). The chain joins TRBV13 to TRBJ1-1; no reliable D call. The origin of this receptor is a person aged 18-65 years who received the Ad26.COV2.S COVID-19 vaccine or a placebo. The sequenced sample was peripheral blood, obtained in a trial of Ad26.COV2.S vaccine versus placebo. The DNA for the CDR3 is TGTGCCAGCAGCTCCAGTCGGAACACTGAAGCTTTCTTT. Residues: CASSSSRNTEAFF. The variable domain in full, with the rest retrieved from reference TRBV13 and TRBJ1-1, is AAGVIQSPRHLIKEKRETATLKCYPIPRHDTVYWYQQGPGQDPQFLISFYEKMQSDKGSIPDRFSAQQFSDYHSELNMSSLELGDSALYFCASSSSRNTEAFFGQGTRLTVV.